This section outlines one T cell receptor beta chain sequence together with its context. In the PCR, 60 Vbeta and 13 Jbeta primers were used. The table came from immunoSEQ multiplex PCR; TCRdb's copy has only in-frame clones and leaves some out. The repertoire holds around 150,000 clones, with 66% as singletons. This entry comes from a study of cytomegalovirus exposure and HLA in healthy donors. The overall study: There were 85 million or so unique TCRs (from HLA-typed donors) in an early data release.

The donors gave bone marrow, and they were healthy. V lost 1 base, J lost 4 bases, and 9 bases stayed unmatched. The CDR3 spans 17 residues. Per the germline V gene, CDR1 is SEHNR and CDR2 is FQNEAQ (reference sequence). The specimen sequenced was PBMCs. The V gene is TRBV7-9, the J gene TRBJ1-1; 10 nucleotides agree with TRBD1. This TCR derives from a human donor in good health. The CDR3 spells CASSLVEGQGRGTEAFF. The CDR3, as DNA: TGTGCCAGCAGCTTAGTGGAGGGACAGGGGCGCGGCACTGAAGCTTTCTTT.